The text below deals with one T cell receptor (beta chain). These data originate in a study of T cell responses to AZD1222 COVID-19 vaccine. The protocol was immunoSEQ multiplex PCR, while the TCRdb copy is restricted to in-frame clones and leaves out a portion. Among some 120,000 clones listed, almost 95% were seen once. V shed 0 bases, J shed 7 bases, and the junction held 6 bases outside the gene matches. The CDR3 runs to 15 residues. The germline gives CDR1 SQVTM, CDR2 ANQGSEA. The sequence was obtained from an adult who received the AZD1222 COVID-19 vaccine. This chain connects TRBV29-1 to TRBJ1-4; TRBD1 aligns across 9 bases. The sequences come from peripheral blood, collected 28 days after the second AZD1222 dose. The CDR3 nucleotides are TGCAGCGTTGAAGATCTCGACAGGGGGGGTGAAAAACTGTTTTTT. The encoded protein is CSVEDLDRGGEKLFF.